This TCR beta chain was observed in a study of persistence of HIV-infected CD4 T cells. The immunoSEQ assay was version 4, run in survey mode. Generated by immunoSEQ multiplex PCR, the TCRdb table keeps only in-frame clones and is missing some. The sample records 30,000 to 45,000 clones, roughly 80% being singletons. Overlapping HIV-1 Gag 15-mer peptides at 0.95 to 1 ug per peptide per mL were used. CD40L/CD69 double-negative CD45RO-high memory CD4+ T cells were collected. The V and J ends lost 0 bases and 0 bases, in that order; junction bases with no gene match: 1. The CDR3 has 15 residues. Germline loops: CDR1 MNHNY, CDR2 SVGAGI (reference sequence). With respect to this clone: Its antigen is currently unknown.

The sequencing here drew on cultured CD4+ T cells from PBMCs, taken from a patient who received antiretroviral therapy. The receptor was derived from an adult with HIV. The donor label of this sample is uncertain. This chain joins TRBV6-6 and TRBJ1-2, with 7 bases matching TRBD1. The CDR3 region is CASSYSQGANYGYTF. As DNA, the CDR3 is TGTGCCAGCAGTTACTCGCAGGGGGCTAACTATGGCTACACCTTC.